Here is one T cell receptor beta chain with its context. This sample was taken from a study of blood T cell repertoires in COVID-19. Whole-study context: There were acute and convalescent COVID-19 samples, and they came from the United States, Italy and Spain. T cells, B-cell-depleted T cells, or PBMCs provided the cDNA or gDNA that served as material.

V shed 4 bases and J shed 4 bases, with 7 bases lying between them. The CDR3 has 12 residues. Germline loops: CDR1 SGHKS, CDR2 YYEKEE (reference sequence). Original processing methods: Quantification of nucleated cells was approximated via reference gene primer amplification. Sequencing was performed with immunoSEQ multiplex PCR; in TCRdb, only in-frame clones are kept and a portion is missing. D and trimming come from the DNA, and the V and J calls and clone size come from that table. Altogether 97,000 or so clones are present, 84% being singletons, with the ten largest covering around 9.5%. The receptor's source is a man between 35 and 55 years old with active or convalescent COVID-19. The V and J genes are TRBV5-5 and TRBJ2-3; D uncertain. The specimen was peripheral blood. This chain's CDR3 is CASSPSSDTQYF. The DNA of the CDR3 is TGTGCCAGCAGCCCCTCGTCAGATACGCAGTATTTT.